This T cell receptor (beta chain) was documented in a study of blood T cell repertoires in COVID-19. V lost 7 bases, J lost 3 bases, and 7 bases stayed unmatched. Germline CDR1 is SQVTM and CDR2 is ANQGSEA. The CDR3 sequence is 14 residues long. Original processing methods: Amplification with reference gene primers provided the estimates of nucleated cell counts. Some clones are missing from TCRdb's copy, which holds only in-frame ones; the method was immunoSEQ multiplex PCR. V and J calls and clone size are as listed in that table; D and trimming were resolved from the DNA. This table has about 41,000 clones, 81% appearing once.

Sequencing input: peripheral blood. V usage is TRBV29-1 and J usage is TRBJ2-5, with 11 bases aligning to TRBD2. This receptor was identified in a man aged 35-49 years with active or convalescent COVID-19. In DNA, the CDR3 is TGCAGCGCGGGAAAGGGACTAGCGGAAGAGACCCAGTACTTC. Its translation is CSAGKGLAEETQYF.